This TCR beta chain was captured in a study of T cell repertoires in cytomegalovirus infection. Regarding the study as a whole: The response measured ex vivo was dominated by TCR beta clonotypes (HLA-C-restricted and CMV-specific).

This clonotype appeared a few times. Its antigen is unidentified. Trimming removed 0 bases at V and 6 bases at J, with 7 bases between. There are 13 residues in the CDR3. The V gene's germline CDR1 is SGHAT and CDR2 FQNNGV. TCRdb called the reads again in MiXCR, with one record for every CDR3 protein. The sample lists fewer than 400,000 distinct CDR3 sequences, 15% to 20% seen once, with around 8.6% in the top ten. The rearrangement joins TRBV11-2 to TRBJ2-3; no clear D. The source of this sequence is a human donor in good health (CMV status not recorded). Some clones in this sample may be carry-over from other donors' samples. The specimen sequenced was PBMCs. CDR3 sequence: CASSLEGFDTQYF. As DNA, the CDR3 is TGTGCCAGCAGCTTAGAAGGTTTTGATACGCAGTATTTT.